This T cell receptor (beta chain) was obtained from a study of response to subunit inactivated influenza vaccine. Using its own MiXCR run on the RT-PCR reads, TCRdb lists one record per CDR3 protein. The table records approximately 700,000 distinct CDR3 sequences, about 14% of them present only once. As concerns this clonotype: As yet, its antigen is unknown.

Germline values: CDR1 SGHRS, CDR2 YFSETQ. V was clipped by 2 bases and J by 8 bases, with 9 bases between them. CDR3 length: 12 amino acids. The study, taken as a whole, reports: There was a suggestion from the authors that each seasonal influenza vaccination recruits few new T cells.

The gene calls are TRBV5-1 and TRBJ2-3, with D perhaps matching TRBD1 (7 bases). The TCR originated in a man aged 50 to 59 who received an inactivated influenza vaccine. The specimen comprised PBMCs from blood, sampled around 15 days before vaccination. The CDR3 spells CASSFQGGTQYF. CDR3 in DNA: TGCGCCAGCAGCTTCCAGGGGGGTACGCAGTATTTT.